This T cell receptor beta chain stems from a study of shared T cell receptors in the human thymus. There are 17 residues in the CDR3. V gave up 0 bases and J gave up 10 bases, with 20 bases separating them. The germline V gene has CDR1 SGHRS and CDR2 YFSETQ. Repertoires were generated with immunoSEQ multiplex PCR, while TCRdb's copy carries only in-frame clones and drops some. The table shows hundreds of thousands of clones, with 80% to 90% occurring only once. This sample was shared with a second study, whose subject was human thymus T cells.

This TCR derives from a girl under three years old with a congenital heart defect. The gene calls are TRBV5-1 and TRBJ1-6; D not certain. The sample comprised thymocytes. CDR3 bases: TGCGCCAGCAGCTTGGCTCCAGGTACCACCGTAGGATCACCCCTCCACTTT. Protein product: CASSLAPGTTVGSPLHF.